The source of this T cell receptor beta chain is a study of Ad26.COV2.S vaccination and SARS-CoV-2 variants. Treatment specified: roughly 19 received Ad26.COV2.S at low or high dose, single or two shots; about 5 received placebo; per-sample allocation not given. Sampling happened 63 days after the first vaccine or placebo injection. V was trimmed by 6 bases and J by 3 bases, leaving 15 bases between them. The V gene's germline CDR1 is SGHRS and CDR2 YFSETQ. This CDR3 is 15 amino acids long. Sequencing used immunoSEQ multiplex PCR; TCRdb keeps in-frame clones, though not all of them. The data show about 350,000 clones, about 87% seen once.

The gene calls are TRBV5-1 and TRBJ1-4; D uncertain. This sequence was found in a person between 18 and 60 years old who received the Ad26.COV2.S COVID-19 vaccine or a placebo. Sequencing was performed on peripheral blood, taken in a trial of Ad26.COV2.S vaccine versus placebo. The CDR3 DNA sequence: TGCGCCAGCATGGCGCAGGAGGGTCCTAATGAAAAACTGTTTTTT. Encoded protein: CASMAQEGPNEKLFF.